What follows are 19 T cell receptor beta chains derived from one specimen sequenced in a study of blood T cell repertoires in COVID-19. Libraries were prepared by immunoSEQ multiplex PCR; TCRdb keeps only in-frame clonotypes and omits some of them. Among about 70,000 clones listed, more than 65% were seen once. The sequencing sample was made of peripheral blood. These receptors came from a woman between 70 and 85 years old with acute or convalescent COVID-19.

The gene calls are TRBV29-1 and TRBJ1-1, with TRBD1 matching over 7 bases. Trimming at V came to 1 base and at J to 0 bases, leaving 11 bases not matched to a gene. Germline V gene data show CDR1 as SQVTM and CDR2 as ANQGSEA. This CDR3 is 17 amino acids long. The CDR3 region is CSVEVGRGQSMNTEAFF. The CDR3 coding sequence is TGCAGCGTTGAAGTTGGGCGGGGACAGTCGATGAACACTGAAGCTTTCTTT.

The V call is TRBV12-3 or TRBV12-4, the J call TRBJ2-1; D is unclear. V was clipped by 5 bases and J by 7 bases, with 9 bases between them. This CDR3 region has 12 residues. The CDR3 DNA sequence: TGTGCCAGCAGTCCCAGCGCAAATGAGCAGTTCTTC. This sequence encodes CASSPSANEQFF.

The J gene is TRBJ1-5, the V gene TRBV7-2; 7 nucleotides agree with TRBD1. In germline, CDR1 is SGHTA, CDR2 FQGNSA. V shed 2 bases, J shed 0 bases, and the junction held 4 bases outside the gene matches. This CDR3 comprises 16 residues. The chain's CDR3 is CASSLSTGLSNQPQHF. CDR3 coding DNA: TGTGCCAGCAGCTTATCGACAGGGCTTAGCAATCAGCCCCAGCATTTT.

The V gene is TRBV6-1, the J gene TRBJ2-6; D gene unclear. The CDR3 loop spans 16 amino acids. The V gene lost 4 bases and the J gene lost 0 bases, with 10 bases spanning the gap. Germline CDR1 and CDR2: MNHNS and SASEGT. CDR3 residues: CASSAFAGSGANVLTF. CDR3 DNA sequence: TGTGCCAGCAGTGCCTTTGCAGGCTCTGGGGCCAACGTCCTGACTTTC.

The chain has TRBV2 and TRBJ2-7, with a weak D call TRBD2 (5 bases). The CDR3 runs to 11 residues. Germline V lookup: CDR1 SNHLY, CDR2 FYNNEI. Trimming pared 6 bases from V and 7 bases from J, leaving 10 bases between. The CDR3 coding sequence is TGTGCCAGCAGCCCCTGGGAGGAGCAGTACTTC. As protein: CASSPWEEQYF. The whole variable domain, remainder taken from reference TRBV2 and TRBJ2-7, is EPEVTQTPSHQVTQMGQEVILRCVPISNHLYFYWYRQILGQKVEFLVSFYNNEISEKSEIFDDQFSVERPDGSNFTLKIRSTKLEDSAMYFCASSPWEEQYFGPGTRLTVT.

The CDR3 is CAIRPDTRGMYQPQHF. CDR3 DNA sequence: TGTGCCATCAGGCCGGACACTCGAGGTATGTATCAGCCCCAGCATTTT. V and J are TRBV10-3 and TRBJ1-5, with a weak D call TRBD1 (5 bases). This CDR3 is built from 16 residues. CDR1 is ENHRY, CDR2 SYGVKD, per germline. The V end was cut by 6 bases, the J end by 5 bases, with 20 bases between.

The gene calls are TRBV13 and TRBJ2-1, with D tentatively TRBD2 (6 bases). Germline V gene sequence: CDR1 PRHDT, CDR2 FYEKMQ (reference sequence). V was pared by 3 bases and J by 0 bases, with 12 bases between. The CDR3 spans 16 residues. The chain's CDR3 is CASSFSYGSSYNEQFF. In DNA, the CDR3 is TGTGCCAGCAGCTTCTCTTACGGGAGCTCCTACAATGAGCAGTTCTTC.

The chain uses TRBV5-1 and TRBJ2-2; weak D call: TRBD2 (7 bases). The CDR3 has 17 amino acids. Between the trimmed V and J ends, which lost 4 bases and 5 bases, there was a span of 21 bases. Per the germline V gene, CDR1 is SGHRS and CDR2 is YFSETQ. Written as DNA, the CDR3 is TGCGCCAGCAGCCTGGGGCCGGGGGGCCCGGCAACCGGGGAGCTGTTTTTT. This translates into CASSLGPGGPATGELFF.

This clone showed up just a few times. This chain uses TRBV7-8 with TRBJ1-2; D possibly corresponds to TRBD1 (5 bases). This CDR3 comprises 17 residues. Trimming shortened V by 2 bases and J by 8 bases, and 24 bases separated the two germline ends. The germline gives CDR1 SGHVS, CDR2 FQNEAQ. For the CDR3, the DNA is TGTGCCAGCAGCTTAAATGCGGGGCCAGGGAGTTTTAGGGGCTACACCTTC. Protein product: CASSLNAGPGSFRGYTF.

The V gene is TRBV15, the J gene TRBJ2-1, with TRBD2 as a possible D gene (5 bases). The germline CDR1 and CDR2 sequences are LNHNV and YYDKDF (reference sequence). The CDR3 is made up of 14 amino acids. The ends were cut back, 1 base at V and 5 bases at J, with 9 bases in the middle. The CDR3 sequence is CATSRGLANNEQFF. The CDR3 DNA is TGTGCCACCAGCAGAGGTCTAGCTAACAATGAGCAGTTCTTC.

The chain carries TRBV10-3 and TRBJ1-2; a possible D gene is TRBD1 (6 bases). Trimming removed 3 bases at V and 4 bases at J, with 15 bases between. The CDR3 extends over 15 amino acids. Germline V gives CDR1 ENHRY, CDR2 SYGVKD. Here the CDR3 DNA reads TGTGCCATCAGTGAAAGACAGGAAGGGAGCTATGGCTACACCTTC. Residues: CAISERQEGSYGYTF.

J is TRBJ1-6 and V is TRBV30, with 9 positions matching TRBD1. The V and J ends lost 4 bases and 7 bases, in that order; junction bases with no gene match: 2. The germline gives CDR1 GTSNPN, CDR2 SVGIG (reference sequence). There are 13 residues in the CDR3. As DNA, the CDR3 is TGTGCCTGGATGACAGGGGGAAATTCACCCCTCCACTTT. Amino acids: CAWMTGGNSPLHF.

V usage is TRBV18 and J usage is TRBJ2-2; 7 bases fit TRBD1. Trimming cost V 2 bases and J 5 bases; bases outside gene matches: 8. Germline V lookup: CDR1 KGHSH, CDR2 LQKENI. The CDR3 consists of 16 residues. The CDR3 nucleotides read TGTGCCAGCTCACCAAAGGACAGGAAAGATACCGGGGAGCTGTTTTTT. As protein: CASSPKDRKDTGELFF.

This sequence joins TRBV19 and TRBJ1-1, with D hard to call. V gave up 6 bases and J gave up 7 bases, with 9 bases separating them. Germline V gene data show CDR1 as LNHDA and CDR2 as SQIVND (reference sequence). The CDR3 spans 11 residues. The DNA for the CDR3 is TGTGCCAGTAGCAAGAGTCGTGAAGCTTTCTTT. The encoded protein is CASSKSREAFF.

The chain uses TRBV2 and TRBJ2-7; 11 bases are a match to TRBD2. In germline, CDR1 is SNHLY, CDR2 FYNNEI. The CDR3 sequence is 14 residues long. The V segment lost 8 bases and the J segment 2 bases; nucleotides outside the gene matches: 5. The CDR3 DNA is TGTGCCAGCCTTAAGACTAGCGGGACCTACGAGCAGTACTTC. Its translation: CASLKTSGTYEQYF.

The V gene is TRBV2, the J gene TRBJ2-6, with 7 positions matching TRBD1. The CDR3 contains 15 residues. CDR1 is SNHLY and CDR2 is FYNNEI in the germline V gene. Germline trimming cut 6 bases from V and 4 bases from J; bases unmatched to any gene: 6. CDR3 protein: CASSETGAGANVLTF. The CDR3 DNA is TGTGCCAGCAGCGAAACAGGGGCCGGGGCCAACGTCCTGACTTTC. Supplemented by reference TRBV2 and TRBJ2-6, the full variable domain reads EPEVTQTPSHQVTQMGQEVILRCVPISNHLYFYWYRQILGQKVEFLVSFYNNEISEKSEIFDDQFSVERPDGSNFTLKIRSTKLEDSAMYFCASSETGAGANVLTFGAGSRLTVL.

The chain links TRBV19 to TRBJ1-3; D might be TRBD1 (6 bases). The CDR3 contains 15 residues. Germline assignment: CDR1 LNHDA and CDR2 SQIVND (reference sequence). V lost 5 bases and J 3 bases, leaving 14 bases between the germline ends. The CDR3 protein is CASSPQGIYGNTIYF. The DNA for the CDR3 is TGTGCCAGTAGTCCACAGGGCATATATGGAAACACCATATATTTT.

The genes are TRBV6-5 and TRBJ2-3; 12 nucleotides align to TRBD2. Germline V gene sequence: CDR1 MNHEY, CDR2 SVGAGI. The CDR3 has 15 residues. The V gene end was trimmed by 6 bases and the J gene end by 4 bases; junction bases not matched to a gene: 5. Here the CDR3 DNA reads TGTGCCAGCAGCGCTTGGACTAGCGGGGCAGATACGCAGTATTTT. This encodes CASSAWTSGADTQYF.

The CDR3 DNA is TGTGCCAGCAGTGAATCCGGCGGGGGCGCCTACAATGAGCAGTTCTTC. Amino acid sequence: CASSESGGGAYNEQFF. This chain links TRBV6-1 with TRBJ2-1, with TRBD2 as a possible D gene (7 bases). CDR3 size: 16 residues. The ends were cut back, 2 bases at V and 2 bases at J, with 13 bases in the middle. Germline CDR1 reads MNHNS; CDR2 reads SASEGT.